These 11 T cell receptor beta chains came from one sample sequenced in a study of long-term antiretroviral therapy in people with HIV. The assay, immunoSEQ v3.0, was run at survey level. The data were produced by immunoSEQ multiplex PCR, yet TCRdb's version contains in-frame clones alone and is incomplete. The table records fewer than 35,000 clones, less than 98% of them present only once. The starting material was unsorted PBMCs, obtained 6.9 years after starting antiretroviral therapy. The receptors derive from a man aged 30 to 39 with HIV.

The chain employs TRBV7-2 and TRBJ2-3; the D is unclear. CDR3 length: 15 residues. The V gene lost 0 bases and the J gene lost 0 bases, with 7 bases spanning the gap. The V gene's germline CDR1 is SGHTA and CDR2 FQGNSA. The CDR3 protein is CASSLARASTDTQYF. The DNA of the CDR3 is TGTGCCAGCAGCTTAGCGAGAGCTAGCACAGATACGCAGTATTTT.

CDR3 amino acids: CASSNNRYQPQHF. Written as DNA, the CDR3 is TGCGCCAGCAGTAATAACAGATATCAGCCCCAGCATTTT. J is TRBJ1-5 and V is TRBV10-2; no firm D call. The CDR3 is made up of 13 amino acids. Germline CDR1 and CDR2: WSHSY and SAAADI. Trimming cost V 5 bases and J 5 bases, with 10 bases left between them.

The V gene is TRBV7-6, the J gene TRBJ2-7; tentative D call: TRBD2 (7 bases). The CDR3 is 15 amino acids. The ends were cut back, 4 bases at V and 6 bases at J, with 19 bases in the middle. Germline V gives CDR1 SGHVS, CDR2 FNYEAQ. The CDR3, as DNA: TGTGCCAGCAGCTCATCACTAGGGGGGGGGCTCGAGCAGTACTTC. It codes for CASSSSLGGGLEQYF.

The rearrangement links TRBV29-1 to TRBJ2-5, with 10 bases matching TRBD1. This CDR3 region has 13 residues. Germline CDR1 reads SQVTM; CDR2 reads ANQGSEA. The CDR3 loop is CSIDRGHGETQYF. CDR3 DNA: TGCAGTATCGACAGGGGGCACGGAGAGACCCAGTACTTC.

V usage is TRBV5-4 and J usage is TRBJ1-5; D gene uncertain. V was cut by 0 bases and J by 4 bases, with 5 bases left in between. Germline CDR1 and CDR2: SGHNT and YYREEE (reference sequence). The CDR3 has 13 residues. CDR3 loop: CASSLGANQPQHF. The DNA for the CDR3 is TGTGCCAGCAGCTTGGGGGCAAATCAGCCCCAGCATTTT.

This chain joins TRBV6-5 and TRBJ2-7; a possible D gene is TRBD1 (6 bases). CDR3 length: 15 residues. CDR1 is MNHEY and CDR2 is SVGAGI in the germline V gene. The V and J ends lost 3 bases and 2 bases respectively, with 14 bases between them. As DNA, the CDR3 is TGTGCCAGCAGTTATGGGGACATAAGGACCTACGAGCAGTACTTC. Protein sequence: CASSYGDIRTYEQYF.

This chain connects TRBV15 to TRBJ2-1; TRBD2 aligns across 8 bases. Germline loops: CDR1 LNHNV, CDR2 YYDKDF (reference sequence). V was clipped by 2 bases and J by 5 bases; unmatched bases: 8. The CDR3 loop spans 16 amino acids. This CDR3 is CATSRPPPLADNEQFF. The CDR3 coding sequence is TGTGCCACCAGCAGACCACCGCCACTAGCGGACAATGAGCAGTTCTTC.

The chain has TRBV15 and TRBJ1-4; no clear D. The length of the CDR3 is 13 residues. Germline V CDR1 and CDR2: LNHNV, YYDKDF (reference sequence). Between the trimmed V and J ends, which lost 1 base and 13 bases, there was a span of 13 bases. The CDR3 loop reads CATSRGQRYGLFF. The CDR3 DNA reads as TGTGCCACCAGCAGAGGCCAGCGGTATGGACTGTTTTTT.

The V call is TRBV5-1, the J call TRBJ2-5; tentatively, D is TRBD2 (5 bases). The CDR3 length is 14 residues. Germline V CDR1 and CDR2: SGHRS, YFSETQ. V lost 0 bases, J lost 0 bases, and 6 bases lay in between. The CDR3 region is CASSLGTYQETQYF. The CDR3, as DNA: TGCGCCAGCAGCTTGGGGACTTACCAAGAGACCCAGTACTTC.

The rearrangement joins TRBV4-2 to TRBJ1-2, with a tentative D call TRBD1 (5 bases). This CDR3 has 15 amino acids. Trimming took 2 bases from V and 0 from J, leaving 10 bases between them. Germline V CDR1 and CDR2: LGHNA, YNFKEQ. The CDR3 DNA follows: TGTGCCAGCAGCCAAAGACAGATCTCTAACTATGGCTACACCTTC. Translated, it gives CASSQRQISNYGYTF.

This chain uses TRBV14 with TRBJ2-5; D gene unclear. V was pared by 1 base and J by 2 bases, with 11 bases between. The CDR3 has 15 residues. Germline CDR1 SGHDN, CDR2 FVKESK. CDR3 amino acids: CASSQGVELQETQYF. The CDR3 coding sequence is TGTGCCAGCAGCCAAGGTGTCGAATTACAAGAGACCCAGTACTTC. The full variable domain, rest sourced from reference TRBV14 and TRBJ2-5, is EAGVTQFPSHSVIEKGQTVTLRCDPISGHDNLYWYRRVMGKEIKFLLHFVKESKQDESGMPNNRFLAERTGGTYSTLKVQPAELEDSGVYFCASSQGVELQETQYFGPGTRLLVL.